The subject of this entry is one T cell receptor (beta chain). Its antigen is currently unknown. This specimen comes from a study of T cell responses to AZD1222 COVID-19 vaccine. Overall study findings and caveats: None of the repertoires were sampled until the peak T cell response had passed. Donor demographics were predominantly white British with a female majority; clonal diversity may be underestimated. CD4 TCRs covered the whole spike, strongest at regions 160-218 and 743-854.

The CDR3 contains 16 residues. CDR1 and CDR2 (germline): MNHNS, SASEGT. Deletions cut 1 base from V and 0 bases from J, with 7 bases between. Sequenced by immunoSEQ multiplex PCR; TCRdb stores in-frame clones only, minus some. This sample has about 160,000 clones; under 95% occur once, and the top ten carry around 0.98%. V gene TRBV6-1 combines with J gene TRBJ1-6; no clear D. This receptor was identified in an adult who received the AZD1222 COVID-19 vaccine. This sample comprised peripheral blood, obtained 28 days after the second AZD1222 dose. The CDR3 region is CASSEVGSSYNSPLHF. The CDR3, as DNA: TGTGCCAGCAGTGAAGTAGGGAGCTCCTATAATTCACCCCTCCACTTT.